This T cell receptor beta chain originates from a study of follicular helper T cells after annual influenza vaccination. Study-wide background: After each seasonal flu vaccination, blood came on days 0, 7 and 28. Some donors were sampled over the 2013-2014, 2014-2015 and 2015-2016 vaccinations.

Described time point: 2014-2015 season, 7 days after vaccination. Data came from immunoSEQ multiplex PCR; TCRdb stores just in-frame clones and leaves some out. The table shows 3,000 to 4,000 clones, with about 86% occurring only once. General observations from the study: ICOS+CD38+ cTfh clonality tracked population frequency, and its change tracked circulating plasmablast change.

Comments on this clone: Its antigen remains unidentified.

This clonotype was sampled from an adult who received the influenza vaccine. Here the sequenced sample was CXCR5+ CD38- circulating T follicular helper cells from blood, taken 7 days after influenza vaccination. The subset: circulating Tfh, non-naive CD4+CXCR5+PD-1+ (ICOS+CD38+ or ICOS-CD38-).

Here the CDR3 reads CASSSTQNTEAFF. Written as DNA, the CDR3 is TGTGCCAGTAGTAGTACACAGAACACTGAAGCTTTCTTT. J is TRBJ1-1 and V is TRBV19; no clear D gene. The CDR3 is made up of 13 amino acids. V was cut by 4 bases and J by 1 base, with 7 bases left in between. Germline assignment: CDR1 LNHDA and CDR2 SQIVND (reference sequence).